The clone carrying this T cell receptor beta chain is categorized as medium-sized. Libraries were prepared by immunoSEQ multiplex PCR; TCRdb keeps only in-frame clonotypes and omits some of them. In the table there are around 52,000 clones, 82% of which are singletons. This specimen comes from a study of blood T cell repertoires in COVID-19. The junction had 2 bases not matched to a gene; V was cut back by 4 bases and J by 3 bases. The CDR3 runs to 16 residues. Germline V lookup: CDR1 SGHTA, CDR2 FQGTGA. This sequence joins TRBV7-3 and TRBJ2-6, with 11 bases matching TRBD1. The receptor's source is a woman older than 75 with acute or convalescent COVID-19. The sequencing input was peripheral blood. CDR3 sequence reads: CASSSGQGVGANVLTF. The CDR3 DNA reads as TGTGCCAGCAGCTCGGGACAGGGGGTTGGGGCCAACGTCCTGACTTTC. Variable domain in full (rest from reference TRBV7-3 and TRBJ2-6): GAGVSQTPSNKVTEKGKYVELRCDPISGHTALYWYRQSLGQGPEFLIYFQGTGAADDSGLPNDRFFAVRPEGSVSTLKIQRTERGDSAVYLCASSSGQGVGANVLTFGAGSRLTVL.